Below are 14 T cell receptor beta chains sequenced from a single sample in a study of cytomegalovirus exposure and HLA in healthy donors (dated by TCRdb to 2015 to 2018). Library preparation used the immunoSEQ multiplex PCR assay. For the multiplex PCR, a mixture combining 60 forward primers for TCR Vbeta segments and 13 reverse primers for TCR Jbeta segments was used. TCRdb's version of the immuneACCESS table is confined to in-frame rearrangements and falls short of the full clone set. An unresolved V gene accounts for under half of the shortfall where checked; the remainder is of unknown origin. Here the sample has around 120,000 clones; roughly two thirds occur a single time. The ten largest clones capture 1.5% to 2% of the sample. Sequenced: PBMCs. These receptors were obtained from a man aged 25-45 years in good health and CMV-seropositive.

The chain combines TRBV13 with TRBJ2-6, with TRBD1 identical over 11 bases. The germline V gene has CDR1 PRHDT and CDR2 FYEKMQ (reference sequence). CDR3 length: 18 amino acids. The V and J ends lost 3 bases and 3 bases, in that order; junction bases with no gene match: 7. The chain's CDR3 is CASSLRTGGVGGANVLTF. The CDR3 nucleotides read TGTGCCAGCAGCTTGCGGACAGGGGGCGTCGGTGGGGCCAACGTCCTGACTTTC.

The chain couples TRBV5-4 to TRBJ2-3; maybe TRBD1 (6 bases). Germline V CDR1 and CDR2: SGHNT, YYREEE (reference sequence). Trimming took 2 bases from V and 8 from J, leaving 9 bases between them. This CDR3 region has 12 residues. This CDR3 is CASSFGQTTQYF. The CDR3 bases are TGTGCCAGCAGCTTCGGACAGACTACGCAGTATTTT.

The chain couples TRBV15 to TRBJ1-4, with D possibly matching TRBD1 (6 bases). The ends were cut back, 2 bases at V and 6 bases at J, with 13 bases in the middle. The CDR3 is made up of 15 amino acids. Germline V CDR1 and CDR2: LNHNV, YYDKDF (reference sequence). The CDR3 loop is CATSRTPGVYEKLFF. In DNA form, the CDR3 reads TGTGCCACCAGCAGAACACCAGGGGTTTATGAAAAACTGTTTTTT.

The CDR3 loop reads CASGLAGSPNTGELFF. CDR3 bases: TGTGCCAGCGGACTAGCTGGATCTCCGAACACCGGGGAGCTGTTTTTT. The chain is built from TRBV9 and TRBJ2-2; 8 bases are shared with TRBD2. The length of the CDR3 is 16 residues. V lost 7 bases, J lost 0 bases, and 8 bases stayed unmatched. Germline V gives CDR1 SGDLS, CDR2 YYNGEE.

This clone was found a few times. The J gene is TRBJ1-1, the V gene TRBV6-6, with 9 bases fitting TRBD1. Unmatched junction bases numbered 9, after V lost 8 bases and J lost 5 bases. Germline CDR1 reads MNHNY; CDR2 reads SVGAGI (reference sequence). This CDR3 comprises 14 residues. DNA of the CDR3: TGTGCCAGCCGCCCGACAGGGGGGGGAACTGAAGCTTTCTTT. Translating gives CASRPTGGGTEAFF.

CDR3 region: CASSGTNQPRDQYF. The CDR3 coding sequence is TGTGCCAGCAGCGGGACTAACCAACCTCGTGACCAGTACTTC. The chain couples TRBV9 to TRBJ2-5, with D possibly being TRBD2 (6 bases). The V end was cut by 3 bases, the J end by 10 bases, with 19 bases between. Per the germline V gene, CDR1 is SGDLS and CDR2 is YYNGEE. The CDR3 spans 14 residues.

V gene TRBV11-2 combines with J gene TRBJ1-1; TRBD1 might be the D (6 bases). Trimming shortened V by 4 bases and J by 10 bases, and 25 bases separated the two germline ends. This CDR3 contains 16 residues. Germline CDR1 and CDR2: SGHAT and FQNNGV. The CDR3 sequence: CASSSLGTGGLRVAFF. In DNA, the CDR3 is TGTGCCAGCAGCTCCTTAGGTACCGGGGGGCTTCGAGTAGCTTTCTTT.

The chain joins TRBV7-2 to TRBJ2-1; the match to TRBD2 covers 8 bases. Trimming removed 6 bases from V and 4 bases from J; junction bases left unmatched: 8. The CDR3 runs to 15 residues. The germline V gene encodes CDR1 SGHTA and CDR2 FQGNSA. CDR3 protein: CASSSQASGYNEQFF. CDR3 nucleotide sequence: TGTGCCAGCAGTTCCCAGGCTAGCGGGTACAATGAGCAGTTCTTC.

V is TRBV29-1 and J is TRBJ2-4; weak D call: TRBD1 (5 bases). Trimming took 4 bases from V and 6 from J, leaving 16 bases between them. The CDR3 consists of 14 residues. The germline gives CDR1 SQVTM, CDR2 ANQGSEA. CDR3 in DNA: TGCAGCGTTGCCCCGGACACCGAGGTAAACATTCAGTACTTC. Translation gives CSVAPDTEVNIQYF.

This clone was seen only a few times. The chain employs TRBV19 and TRBJ2-2; 8 bases match TRBD1. The CDR3 totals 15 residues. The trim removed 6 bases at V and 5 bases at J, leaving 8 bases unmatched. Per the germline V gene, CDR1 is LNHDA and CDR2 is SQIVND (reference sequence). CDR3 DNA sequence: TGTGCCAGTAGCCTGGACAGGGAAGGTACCGGGGAGCTGTTTTTT. Its protein product is CASSLDREGTGELFF. The full variable domain, rest sourced from reference TRBV19 and TRBJ2-2, is DGGITQSPKYLFRKEGQNVTLSCEQNLNHDAMYWYRQDPGQGLRLIYYSQIVNDFQKGDIAEGYSVSREKKESFPLTVTSAQKNPTAFYLCASSLDREGTGELFFGEGSRLTVL.

This clone was recorded only once. The chain employs TRBV4-2 and TRBJ2-2, with D perhaps matching TRBD2 (7 bases). V was pared by 0 bases and J by 7 bases, with 12 bases between. Per the germline V gene, CDR1 is LGHNA and CDR2 is YNFKEQ. The length of the CDR3 is 15 residues. CDR3 bases: TGTGCCAGCAGCCAAGATGGGGGGGCAAGCGGGGAGCTGTTTTTT. Translation: CASSQDGGASGELFF.

This clone was picked up a small number of times. This sequence joins TRBV6-6 and TRBJ1-2; D gene unclear. Germline V lookup: CDR1 MNHNY, CDR2 SVGAGI (reference sequence). Trimming took off 0 bases at V and 2 bases at J, with 7 bases between the two ends. This CDR3 has 14 residues. The CDR3 here is CASSYSVRNYGYTF. In nucleotides, the CDR3 is TGTGCCAGCAGTTACTCCGTCAGGAACTATGGCTACACCTTC.

The chain has TRBV18 and TRBJ1-1; D unclear. Trimming shortened V by 0 bases and J by 1 base, and 12 bases separated the two germline ends. This CDR3 region has 16 residues. Germline CDR1 KGHSH, CDR2 LQKENI. The CDR3 protein is CASSPPSYTKNTEAFF. The CDR3 bases are TGTGCCAGCTCACCACCTTCTTACACTAAGAACACTGAAGCTTTCTTT.

Only a few counts were recorded for this clone. J is TRBJ2-1 and V is TRBV7-3; 13 bases align to TRBD2. Looked up from germline, CDR1 is SGHTA and CDR2 is FQGTGA. CDR3 length: 18 residues. Losses at the gene ends were 5 bases for V and 7 bases for J; bases not matched to a gene: 14. This CDR3 reads CASSLKRGLAGVPNEQFF. The CDR3 DNA reads TGTGCCAGCAGCCTAAAACGAGGACTAGCGGGAGTTCCGAATGAGCAGTTCTTC.